Listed below are T cell receptor beta chains from one sample, sequenced in a study of blood T cell repertoires in COVID-19. TCRdb keeps only in-frame clones here, not all; method: immunoSEQ multiplex PCR. The sample shows roughly 200,000 clones, about four fifths of them seen only once. The sequencing input was peripheral blood. These receptors all stem from a man aged 65-85 years with active or convalescent COVID-19. The CDR3 runs from the conserved cysteine through the conserved F or W. D genes are given only for firm matches. Part of the rows lack a size; the others show once, few, many or a class for expanded clones.

j_gene: TRBJ1-1
v_gene: TRBV30
abundance: .
d_gene: .
CDR3aa: CAWRGSGVNWNTEAFF
CDR3nt: TGTGCCTGGAGAGGTAGCGGGGTGAATTGGAACACTGAAGCTTTCTTT

j_gene: TRBJ2-2
v_gene: TRBV5-1
abundance: .
d_gene: TRBD2
CDR3aa: CASSPGASGGAGELFF
CDR3nt: TGCGCCAGCAGCCCCGGAGCTAGCGGGGGGGCCGGGGAGCTGTTTTTT

j_gene: TRBJ2-1
v_gene: TRBV10-2
abundance: .
d_gene: TRBD2
CDR3aa: CASSGPPLAGEGNEQFF
CDR3nt: TGCGCCAGCAGTGGCCCTCCGCTAGCGGGAGAAGGCAATGAGCAGTTCTTC

j_gene: TRBJ2-7
v_gene: TRBV5-1
abundance: few
d_gene: TRBD2
CDR3aa: CASSSTSGSIQEQYF
CDR3nt: TGCGCCAGCAGCAGTACTAGCGGGAGTATCCAGGAGCAGTACTTC

j_gene: TRBJ2-7
v_gene: TRBV6-5
abundance: .
d_gene: TRBD1
CDR3aa: CASKMGQGSYEQYF
CDR3nt: TGTGCCAGCAAAATGGGACAGGGGTCCTACGAGCAGTACTTC

j_gene: TRBJ1-3
v_gene: TRBV29-1
abundance: .
d_gene: .
CDR3aa: CSAQGHSGNTIYF
CDR3nt: TGCAGCGCACAGGGACACTCTGGAAACACCATATATTTT

j_gene: TRBJ2-5
v_gene: TRBV5-1
abundance: .
d_gene: .
CDR3aa: CASTSGASQQETQYF
CDR3nt: TGCGCCAGCACATCTGGGGCGTCCCAACAAGAGACCCAGTACTTC

j_gene: TRBJ1-2
v_gene: TRBV5-4
abundance: once
d_gene: .
CDR3aa: CASRRDTAHYGYTF
CDR3nt: TGTGCCAGCAGACGGGACACCGCTCACTATGGCTACACCTTC

j_gene: TRBJ1-1
v_gene: TRBV5-1
abundance: .
d_gene: .
CDR3aa: CASSLERSNTEAFF
CDR3nt: TGCGCCAGCAGCTTGGAACGGTCGAACACTGAAGCTTTCTTT

j_gene: TRBJ2-5
v_gene: TRBV18
abundance: few
d_gene: .
CDR3aa: CASSPGGETQYF
CDR3nt: TGTGCCAGCTCACCTGGCGGGGAGACCCAGTACTTC

j_gene: TRBJ1-1
v_gene: TRBV5-1
abundance: once
d_gene: .
CDR3aa: CASSPGGGRDTEAFF
CDR3nt: TGCGCCAGCAGCCCAGGCGGGGGGCGGGACACTGAAGCTTTCTTT

j_gene: TRBJ2-2
v_gene: TRBV5-1
abundance: .
d_gene: TRBD2
CDR3aa: CASSLDSGGRTGELFF
CDR3nt: TGCGCCAGCAGCTTGGACAGCGGGGGGCGAACCGGGGAGCTGTTTTTT

j_gene: TRBJ2-5
v_gene: TRBV7-2
abundance: once
d_gene: TRBD2
CDR3aa: CASSLRGGTQETQYF
CDR3nt: TGTGCCAGCAGCTTACGCGGGGGGACTCAAGAGACCCAGTACTTC